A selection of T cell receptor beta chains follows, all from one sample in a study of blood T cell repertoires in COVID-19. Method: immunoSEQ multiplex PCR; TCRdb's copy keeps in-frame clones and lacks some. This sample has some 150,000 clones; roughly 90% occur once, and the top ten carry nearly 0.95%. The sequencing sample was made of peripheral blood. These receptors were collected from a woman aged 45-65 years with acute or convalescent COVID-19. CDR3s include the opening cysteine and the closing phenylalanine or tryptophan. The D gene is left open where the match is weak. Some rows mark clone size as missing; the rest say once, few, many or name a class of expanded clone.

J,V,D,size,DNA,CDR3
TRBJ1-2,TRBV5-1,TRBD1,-,TGCGCCAGCAGCCTGATGGGACAGGGGGAAACCTATGGCTACACCTTC,CASSLMGQGETYGYTF
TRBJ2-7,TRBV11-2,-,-,TGTGCCAGCAGCCCGGGGTCCCCAAGCGAGCAGTACTTC,CASSPGSPSEQYF
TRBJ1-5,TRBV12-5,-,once,TGTGCTAGTGGTTTGGTATACCATTTTGGGCCTGGGCAGCCCCAGCATTTT,CASGLVYHFGPGQPQHF
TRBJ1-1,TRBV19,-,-,TGTGCCAGTAGTACCCGCCCCGGGGAAGCTTTCTTT,CASSTRPGEAFF
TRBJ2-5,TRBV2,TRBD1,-,TGTGCCAGCAGCGAACAGGGGTACCAAGAGACCCAGTACTTC,CASSEQGYQETQYF
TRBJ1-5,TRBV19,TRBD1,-,TGTGCCAGTAATCCCGGGACAGGGAACAATCAGCCCCAGCATTTT,CASNPGTGNNQPQHF
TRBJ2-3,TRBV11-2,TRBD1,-,TGTGCCAGCAGCCCGGGGACAGGGGGCGGTACAGATACGCAGTATTTT,CASSPGTGGGTDTQYF
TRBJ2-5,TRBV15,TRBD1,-,TGTGCCACCAGCAGAGATCCACTTGGACAGGGTTCGGAGACCCAGTACTTC,CATSRDPLGQGSETQYF
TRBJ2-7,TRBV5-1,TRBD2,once,TGCGCCAGCAGCGGTTGGACTAGCGCCTCCTACGAGCAGTACTTC,CASSGWTSASYEQYF
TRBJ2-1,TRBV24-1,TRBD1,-,TGTGCCACCGGGGGACGGGACAGGTCGAACAATGAGCAGTTCTTC,CATGGRDRSNNEQFF
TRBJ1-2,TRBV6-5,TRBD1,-,TGTGCCAGCAGACGACAGGGGGCGGACTATGGCTACACCTTC,CASRRQGADYGYTF
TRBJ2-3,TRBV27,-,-,TGTGCCAGCAGTTTACTCGGGAGCACAGATACGCAGTATTTT,CASSLLGSTDTQYF
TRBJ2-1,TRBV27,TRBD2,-,TGTGCCAGCACGTCCGGGACTAGCGCATACAATGAGCAGTTCTTC,CASTSGTSAYNEQFF
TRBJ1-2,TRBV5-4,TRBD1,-,TGTGCCAGCAGCTTGGCCATAGGGACAGGTAATGGCTACACCTTC,CASSLAIGTGNGYTF
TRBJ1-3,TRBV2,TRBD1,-,TGTGCCAGCAGACCGACAGGGACTGGAAACACCATATATTTT,CASRPTGTGNTIYF
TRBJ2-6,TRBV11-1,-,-,TGTGCTGCACGAGCAGGGGGGACTGGGGCCAACGTCCTGACTTTC,CAARAGGTGANVLTF
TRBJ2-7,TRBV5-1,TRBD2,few,TGCGCCAGCAGCCGGGGGACTAGCGGTGCCTACGAGCAGTACTTC,CASSRGTSGAYEQYF
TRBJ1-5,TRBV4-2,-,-,TGTGCCAGCAGCCAAGAGTGGGGGGGCAATCAGCCCCAGCATTTT,CASSQEWGGNQPQHF
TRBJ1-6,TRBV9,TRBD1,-,TGTGCCAGCAGCGTAACTCAGGGGGCGGGTAATTCACCCCTCCACTTT,CASSVTQGAGNSPLHF
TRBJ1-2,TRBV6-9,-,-,TGTGCCAGCAGTTATTCTCCGGCAGGGAACTATGGCTACACCTTC,CASSYSPAGNYGYTF
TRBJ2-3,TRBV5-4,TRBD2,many,TGTGCCAGCAGCCGGAGGAGCGGGGGAGGTTCACAAGATACGCAGTATTTT,CASSRRSGGGSQDTQYF
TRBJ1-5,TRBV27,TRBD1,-,TGTGCCAGCAGTTTATCCTTCACAGGGGGCGCAGGGCAGCCCCAGCATTTT,CASSLSFTGGAGQPQHF
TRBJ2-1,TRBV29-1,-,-,TGCAGCGTCGCCTCTCAGGGGGGAGCCCCAAAGGAGTTCTTC,CSVASQGGAPKEFF
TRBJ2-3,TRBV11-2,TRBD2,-,TGTGCCAGCAGCCAGACTAGCGGGGTCTCAGATACGCAGTATTTT,CASSQTSGVSDTQYF
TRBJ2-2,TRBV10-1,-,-,TGCGCCAGCAGTTATCGCGGGGAGCTGTTTTTT,CASSYRGELFF
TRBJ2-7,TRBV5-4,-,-,TGTGCCAGCAGCCGGGAAGATCCCTACGAGCAGTACTTC,CASSREDPYEQYF
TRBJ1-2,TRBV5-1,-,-,TGCGCCAGCAGCTTGGCGGTGGGCACCAACTATGGCTACACCTTC,CASSLAVGTNYGYTF
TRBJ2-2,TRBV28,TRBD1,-,TGTGCCAGCCTTGGGGCCCCCGGGACAGGGGTCGTTTTTGGCGGGGAGCTGTTTTTT,CASLGAPGTGVVFGGELFF
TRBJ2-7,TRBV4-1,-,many,TGCGCCAGCAGCCAAGCTCTGTTCTCTTCCTACGAGCAGTACTTC,CASSQALFSSYEQYF
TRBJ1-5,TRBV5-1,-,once,TGCGCCAGCAGCTTGGAGGCGGGCAATCAGCCCCAGCATTTT,CASSLEAGNQPQHF
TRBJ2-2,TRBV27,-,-,TGTGCCAGCAGTTTAGCCACAGGGACCGGGGAGCTGTTTTTT,CASSLATGTGELFF
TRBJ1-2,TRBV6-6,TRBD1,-,TGTGCCAGCAGCTATAGACAGGGGGATGGCTACACCTTC,CASSYRQGDGYTF
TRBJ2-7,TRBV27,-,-,TGTGCCAGCAGTTCGGGACCCCCGGAGGGCGAGCAGTACTTC,CASSSGPPEGEQYF
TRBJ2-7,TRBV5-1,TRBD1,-,TGCGCCAGCAGCCCTCAGGGGCAGGGGGTCGGTTACGAGCAGTACTTC,CASSPQGQGVGYEQYF
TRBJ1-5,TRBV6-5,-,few,TGTGCCAGCAGGGACAGTTATAGCAATCAGCCCCAGCATTTT,CASRDSYSNQPQHF
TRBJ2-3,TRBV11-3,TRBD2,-,TGTGCCAGCAGCTTAGCAGTTTCGGGGGGTGAAGATACGCAGTATTTT,CASSLAVSGGEDTQYF
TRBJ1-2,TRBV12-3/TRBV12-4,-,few,TGTGCCAGCAGTTTAGAACATCCTTATGGCTACACCTTC,CASSLEHPYGYTF
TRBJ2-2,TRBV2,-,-,TGTGCCAGCAGTGAGTGGCAGTTCGCGAACACCGGGGAGCTGTTTTTT,CASSEWQFANTGELFF